The 16 T cell receptor beta chains below come from one sample, sequenced in a study of T cell responses to AZD1222 COVID-19 vaccine. The repertoire was sequenced with immunoSEQ multiplex PCR; TCRdb's copy has only in-frame clones and lacks some. The table records about 180,000 clones, 80% to 95% of them present only once. The sequencing used peripheral blood, collected 28 days after the second AZD1222 dose. These receptors all stem from an adult who received the AZD1222 COVID-19 vaccine.

The chain has TRBV3-1 (or the pseudogene TRBV3-2) and TRBJ1-6; D ambiguous. The CDR3 spans 15 residues. Germline-derived CDR1 and CDR2 are LGHDT and YNNKEL (reference sequence). Trimming pared 0 bases from V and 7 bases from J, leaving 10 bases between. The CDR3 loop is CASSQEFFVNSPLHF. CDR3 sequence (DNA): TGTGCCAGCAGCCAAGAATTTTTCGTAAATTCACCCCTCCACTTT.

CDR3 nucleotide sequence: TGTGCCACCAGCAGAGATCAGCGAGAGACCCAGTACTTC. This translates into CATSRDQRETQYF. The chain recombines TRBV15 with TRBJ2-5; D is unresolved. The CDR3 contains 13 residues. In germline, CDR1 is LNHNV, CDR2 YYDKDF (reference sequence). Trimming removed 0 bases from V and 4 bases from J, with 6 bases in between.

The CDR3 loop is CASSIAYGYTF. The CDR3 nucleotides are TGTGCCAGTAGTATCGCCTATGGCTACACCTTC. V usage is TRBV19 and J usage is TRBJ1-2; no clear D. The V end lost 3 bases, the J end lost 4 bases, and 3 bases lay between the germline ends. The CDR3 runs 11 residues. Germline V gene data show CDR1 as LNHDA and CDR2 as SQIVND (reference sequence).

This sequence joins TRBV19 and TRBJ1-1; 7 positions match TRBD1. V shed 9 bases, J shed 10 bases, and the junction held 14 bases outside the gene matches. There are 13 residues in the CDR3. Germline V gene data show CDR1 as LNHDA and CDR2 as SQIVND (reference sequence). CDR3 in amino acids: CASRPRQGRGAFF. The CDR3 nucleotides read TGTGCCAGCCGCCCCCGACAGGGTAGGGGAGCTTTCTTT.

This sequence joins TRBV28 and TRBJ1-5; a possible D gene is TRBD1 (6 bases). V lost 2 bases and J 6 bases, leaving 14 bases between the germline ends. The CDR3 consists of 15 residues. The germline V gene has CDR1 MDHEN and CDR2 SYDVKM. Written as DNA, the CDR3 is TGTGCCAGCAGTTTAGCAGGGGCCCTGGTTCAGCCCCAGCATTTT. Translating gives CASSLAGALVQPQHF.

This sequence joins TRBV3-1 (or the pseudogene TRBV3-2) and TRBJ1-3; unclear D gene. With 0 bases removed from V and 3 bases from J, the gap between germline ends came to 9 bases. Per the germline V gene, CDR1 is LGHDT and CDR2 is YNNKEL (reference sequence). The CDR3 is 15 amino acids. CDR3 sequence reads: CASSQDLGNGNTIYF. The CDR3 bases are TGTGCCAGCAGCCAAGATCTGGGAAATGGAAACACCATATATTTT.

The rearrangement uses TRBV11-2 and TRBJ2-1; possibly TRBD1 for D (5 bases). Germline lookup yields CDR1 SGHAT and CDR2 FQNNGV. This CDR3 has 12 amino acids. V lost 5 bases, J lost 10 bases, and 12 bases lay in between. The CDR3 DNA sequence: TGTGCCAGCAGCCCTCCGCAGGGCGAGCAGTTCTTC. This gives the protein CASSPPQGEQFF.

The CDR3 loop reads CASSETGPSYEQYF. The CDR3, as DNA: TGTGCCAGCAGTGAAACGGGGCCTTCCTACGAGCAGTACTTC. V and J are TRBV2 and TRBJ2-7; the D gene could be TRBD1 or TRBD2 (5 bases each). The CDR3 is made up of 14 amino acids. Germline assignment: CDR1 SNHLY and CDR2 FYNNEI. Trimming took off 2 bases at V and 1 base at J, with 9 bases between the two ends.

The chain joins TRBV11-1 to TRBJ1-2; D is possibly TRBD1 (5 bases). CDR3 length: 15 residues. CDR1 is SGHAT and CDR2 is FQDESV in the germline V gene (reference sequence). Trimming left V 5 bases short and J 3 bases short, with 16 bases between. The CDR3 DNA reads as TGTGCCAGCAGCCTGGTGGAGGGGACGGACTATGGCTACACCTTC. Its protein product is CASSLVEGTDYGYTF.

The table lists this clone with a few counts. This sequence joins TRBV7-3 and TRBJ1-6; no firm D call. This CDR3 region has 13 residues. Trimming pared 5 bases from V and 3 bases from J, leaving 5 bases between. From germline, CDR1 is SGHTA and CDR2 FQGTGA. The CDR3: CASSPLYNSPLHF. CDR3 nucleotides: TGTGCCAGCAGCCCACTCTATAATTCACCCCTCCACTTT.

The CDR3 bases are TGTGCCAGCAGCTTAGCGTCTAGCGGGTTCCAAGAGACCCAGTACTTC. This codes for CASSLASSGFQETQYF. The chain employs TRBV7-6 and TRBJ2-5; TRBD2 aligns across 8 bases. Germline lookup yields CDR1 SGHVS and CDR2 FNYEAQ. The ends lost 0 bases at V and 1 base at J; junction bases unmatched: 4. The length of the CDR3 is 16 residues.

V and J are TRBV6-2 or TRBV6-3 and TRBJ1-5; D remains unclear. CDR1 and CDR2 (germline): MNHEY, SVGEGT. The ends were cut back, 4 bases at V and 0 bases at J, with 7 bases in the middle. This CDR3 is 14 amino acids long. In DNA, the CDR3 is TGTGCCAGCAGTTCCTCTGTTAGCAATCAGCCCCAGCATTTT. Its translation: CASSSSVSNQPQHF.

The chain combines TRBV9 with TRBJ2-4; 10 bases match TRBD2. The J segment lost 5 bases and the V segment lost 4 bases, leaving 3 bases of the junction unmatched. The germline CDR1 and CDR2 sequences are SGDLS and YYNGEE. CDR3 length: 14 residues. The CDR3 DNA reads as TGTGCCAGCAGCAAAACTAGCGGGGAAAACATTCAGTACTTC. The encoded protein is CASSKTSGENIQYF.

Worth noting for this clone: Additional DNA sequences in this sample encode the identical CDR3. V gene TRBV9 combines with J gene TRBJ1-1, with 7 bases that match TRBD1. The CDR3 runs to 13 residues. The J segment lost 4 bases and the V segment lost 0 bases, leaving 0 bases of the junction unmatched. CDR1 and CDR2 from the germline V gene are SGDLS and YYNGEE. The CDR3 loop reads CASSVDRGTEAFF. CDR3 bases: TGTGCCAGCAGCGTAGACAGGGGCACTGAAGCTTTCTTT.

This chain links TRBV9 with TRBJ2-1, with D maybe TRBD2 (6 bases). The CDR3 is made up of 14 amino acids. With 4 bases removed from V and 7 bases from J, the gap between germline ends came to 15 bases. CDR1 SGDLS and CDR2 YYNGEE come from the germline V gene. The CDR3 loop reads CASSHAGQGNEQFF. For the CDR3, the DNA is TGTGCCAGCAGCCACGCGGGGCAAGGTAATGAGCAGTTCTTC. The variable domain in full, completed from reference TRBV9 and TRBJ2-1, reads DSGVTQTPKHLITATGQRVTLRCSPRSGDLSVYWYQQSLDQGLQFLIQYYNGEERAKGNILERFSAQQFPDLHSELNLSSLELGDSALYFCASSHAGQGNEQFFGPGTRLTVL.

The CDR3 DNA reads TGTGCCAGCAGCCCCGGTCGAGCCGGGGAGCTGTTTTTT. Protein sequence: CASSPGRAGELFF. The V gene is TRBV28, the J gene TRBJ2-2; no clear D gene. CDR1 is MDHEN and CDR2 is SYDVKM in the germline V gene. The length of the CDR3 is 13 residues. V dropped 6 bases and J dropped 6 bases, with 11 bases sitting between them.